The source of this T cell receptor (beta chain) is a study of blood T cell repertoires in COVID-19. Study-wide background: Acute-phase and convalescent COVID-19 samples originated in the United States, Italy and Spain.

Sequencing used immunoSEQ multiplex PCR; TCRdb keeps in-frame clones, though not all of them. The sample has under 200,000 clones, roughly 90% seen once; the top ten hold 7.5% to 10%. V gave up 4 bases and J gave up 7 bases; unmatched junction bases: 8. CDR1 is LGHNA, CDR2 YNFKEQ, per germline. CDR3 length: 16 residues. Those who participated ranged in age from roughly 18 to 89 years and resided in under 25 US areas. Categorization into cohorts depended on clinical history that participants reported. Donors in Cohort 3 who had recovered were those with two negative PCRs, healthcare professional clearance, or resolution of their symptoms.

What was sequenced was PBMCs or T cells enriched from blood (not recorded which). This clonotype originated in a woman aged 18 to 35 who had recovered from COVID-19. V and J are TRBV4-2 and TRBJ1-4; 11 bases are shared with TRBD1. The DNA of the CDR3 is TGTGCCAGCAGCCTACGGTCCGGGACAGGGGGTGAAAAACTGTTTTTT. It codes for CASSLRSGTGGEKLFF.